This T cell receptor beta chain appears in the sequencing data of a study of T-cell reconstitution after alpha-beta-depleted transplantation in children. TCRbeta library construction was performed incorporating unique molecular identifiers. TCRdb reprocessed the PCR reads via MiXCR and lists one record per CDR3 protein. Found here are around 370,000 distinct CDR3 sequences, about a tenth of them singletons; the top ten hold less than 2.5%. The germline CDR1 and CDR2 sequences are LGHNA and YSLEER. V was pared by 4 bases and J by 5 bases, with 6 bases of the junction left unmatched. The CDR3 totals 15 residues.

The chain joins TRBV4-3 to TRBJ2-7; 12 nucleotides match TRBD2. The origin of this receptor is a human donor who donated a stem cell graft to a child with acute lymphoblastic leukemia. Here the sequenced sample was PBMCs from the stem cell graft donor, taken from the stem cell graft. The CDR3 spells CASSRLAGANHEQYF. The CDR3 DNA is TGCGCCAGCAGCCGACTAGCGGGAGCTAACCACGAGCAGTACTTC.